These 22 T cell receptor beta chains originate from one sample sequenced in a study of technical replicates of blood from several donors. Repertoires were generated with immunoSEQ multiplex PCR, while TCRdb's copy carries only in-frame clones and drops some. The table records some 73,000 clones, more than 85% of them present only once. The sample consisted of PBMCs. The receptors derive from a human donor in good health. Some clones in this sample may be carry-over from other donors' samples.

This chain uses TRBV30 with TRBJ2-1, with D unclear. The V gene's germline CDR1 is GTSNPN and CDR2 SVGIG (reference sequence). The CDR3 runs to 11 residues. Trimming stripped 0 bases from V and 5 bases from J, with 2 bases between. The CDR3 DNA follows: TGTGCCTGGAGTGTCAACAATGAGCAGTTCTTC. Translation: CAWSVNNEQFF.

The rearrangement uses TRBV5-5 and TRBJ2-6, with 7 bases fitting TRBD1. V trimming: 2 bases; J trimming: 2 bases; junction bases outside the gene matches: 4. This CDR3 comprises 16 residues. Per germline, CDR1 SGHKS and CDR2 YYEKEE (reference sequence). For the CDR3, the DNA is TGTGCCAGCAGCTTACAGGGGATTACTGGGGCCAACGTCCTGACTTTC. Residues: CASSLQGITGANVLTF.

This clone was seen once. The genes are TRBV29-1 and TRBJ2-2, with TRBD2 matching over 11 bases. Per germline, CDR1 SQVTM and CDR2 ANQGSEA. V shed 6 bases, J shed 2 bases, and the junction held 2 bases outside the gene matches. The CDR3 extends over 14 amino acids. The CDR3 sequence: CSVGTSGNTGELFF. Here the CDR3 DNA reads TGCAGCGTAGGGACTAGCGGAAACACCGGGGAGCTGTTTTTT.

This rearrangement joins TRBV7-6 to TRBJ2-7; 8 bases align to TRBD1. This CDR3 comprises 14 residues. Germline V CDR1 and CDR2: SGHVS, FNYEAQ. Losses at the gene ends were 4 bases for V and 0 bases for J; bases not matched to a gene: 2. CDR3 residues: CASSYGQGSYEQYF. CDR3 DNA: TGTGCCAGCAGCTACGGACAGGGCTCCTACGAGCAGTACTTC.

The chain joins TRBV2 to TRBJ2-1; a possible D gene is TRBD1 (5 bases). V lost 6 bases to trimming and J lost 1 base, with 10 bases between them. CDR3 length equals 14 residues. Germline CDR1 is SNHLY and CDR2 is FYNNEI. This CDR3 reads CASSRQGSYNEQFF. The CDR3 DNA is TGTGCCAGCAGCCGGCAGGGTTCCTACAATGAGCAGTTCTTC.

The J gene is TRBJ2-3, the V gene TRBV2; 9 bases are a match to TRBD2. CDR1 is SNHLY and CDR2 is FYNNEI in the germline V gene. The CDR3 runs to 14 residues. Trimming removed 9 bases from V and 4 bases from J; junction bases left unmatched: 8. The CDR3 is CAREAGGRADTQYF. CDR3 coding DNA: TGTGCCAGAGAGGCGGGGGGGCGAGCAGATACGCAGTATTTT.

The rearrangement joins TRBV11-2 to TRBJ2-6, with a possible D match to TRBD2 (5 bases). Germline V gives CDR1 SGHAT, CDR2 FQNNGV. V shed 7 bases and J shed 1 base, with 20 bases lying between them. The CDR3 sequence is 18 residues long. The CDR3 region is CASTYMTGTGSGANVLTF. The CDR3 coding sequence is TGTGCCAGCACCTATATGACTGGCACGGGATCTGGGGCCAACGTCCTGACTTTC.

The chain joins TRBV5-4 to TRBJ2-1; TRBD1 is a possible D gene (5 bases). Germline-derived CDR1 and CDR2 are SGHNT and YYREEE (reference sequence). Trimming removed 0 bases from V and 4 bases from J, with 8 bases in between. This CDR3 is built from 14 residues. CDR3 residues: CASSLETVYNEQFF. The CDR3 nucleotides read TGTGCCAGCAGCTTGGAGACAGTTTACAATGAGCAGTTCTTC.

In DNA form, the CDR3 reads TGTGCCAGCCGAGTGGTGGGGGGGGTTGAAAAACTGTTTTTT. Residues: CASRVVGGVEKLFF. The chain is built from TRBV27 and TRBJ1-4, with a tentative D call TRBD1 (5 bases). The V end lost 8 bases, the J end lost 7 bases, and 17 bases lay between the germline ends. The CDR3 runs to 14 residues. Germline CDR1 is MNHEY and CDR2 is SMNVEV (reference sequence).

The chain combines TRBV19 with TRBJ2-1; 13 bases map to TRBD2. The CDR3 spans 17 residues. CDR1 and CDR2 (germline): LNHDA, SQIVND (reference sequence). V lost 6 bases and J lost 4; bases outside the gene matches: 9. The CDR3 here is CASSRQGTSGVYNEQFF. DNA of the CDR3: TGTGCCAGTAGCCGACAGGGGACTAGCGGGGTTTACAATGAGCAGTTCTTC.

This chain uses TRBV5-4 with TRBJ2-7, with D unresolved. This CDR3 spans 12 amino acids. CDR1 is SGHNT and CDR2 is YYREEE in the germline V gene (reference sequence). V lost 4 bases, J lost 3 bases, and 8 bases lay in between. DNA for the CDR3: TGTGCCAGCAGCCCCGACAACTACGAGCAGTACTTC. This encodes CASSPDNYEQYF.

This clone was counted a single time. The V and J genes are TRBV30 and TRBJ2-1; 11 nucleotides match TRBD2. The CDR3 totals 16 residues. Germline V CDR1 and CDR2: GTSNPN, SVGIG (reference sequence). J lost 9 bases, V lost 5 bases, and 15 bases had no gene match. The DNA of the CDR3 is TGTGCCTGGTACGGGACGGGGCTAGCGGGAGGCTCTGAGCAGTTCTTC. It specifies CAWYGTGLAGGSEQFF.

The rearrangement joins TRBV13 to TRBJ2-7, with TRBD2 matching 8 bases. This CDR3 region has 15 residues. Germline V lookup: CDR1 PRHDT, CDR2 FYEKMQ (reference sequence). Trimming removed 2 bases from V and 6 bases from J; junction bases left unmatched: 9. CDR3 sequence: CASSLSSGRMVEQYF. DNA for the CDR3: TGTGCCAGCAGCTTATCGAGCGGGAGAATGGTCGAGCAGTACTTC.

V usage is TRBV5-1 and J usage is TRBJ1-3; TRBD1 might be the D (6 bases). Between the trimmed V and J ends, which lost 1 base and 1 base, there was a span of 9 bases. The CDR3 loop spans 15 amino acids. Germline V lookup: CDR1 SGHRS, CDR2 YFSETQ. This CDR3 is CASSLTQGSGNTIYF. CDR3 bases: TGCGCCAGCAGCTTGACTCAGGGGTCTGGAAACACCATATATTTT.

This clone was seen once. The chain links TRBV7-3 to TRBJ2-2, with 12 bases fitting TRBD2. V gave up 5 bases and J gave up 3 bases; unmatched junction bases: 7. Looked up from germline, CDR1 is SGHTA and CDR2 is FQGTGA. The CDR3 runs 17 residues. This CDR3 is CASSQLAGGRHTGELFF. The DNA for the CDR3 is TGTGCCAGCAGCCAACTAGCGGGGGGCCGGCACACCGGGGAGCTGTTTTTT.

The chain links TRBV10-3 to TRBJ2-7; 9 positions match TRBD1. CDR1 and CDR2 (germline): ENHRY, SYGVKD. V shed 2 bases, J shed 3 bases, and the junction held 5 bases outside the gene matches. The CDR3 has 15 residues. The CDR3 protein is CAISERTGGNYEQYF. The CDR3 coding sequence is TGTGCCATCAGTGAGCGTACAGGGGGCAACTACGAGCAGTACTTC.

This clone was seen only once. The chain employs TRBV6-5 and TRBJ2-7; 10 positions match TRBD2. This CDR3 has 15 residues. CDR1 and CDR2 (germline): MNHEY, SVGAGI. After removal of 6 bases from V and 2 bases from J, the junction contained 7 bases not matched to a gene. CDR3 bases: TGTGCCAGCAGGATGAGCGGGAGGGGAGCCTACGAGCAGTACTTC. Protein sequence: CASRMSGRGAYEQYF.

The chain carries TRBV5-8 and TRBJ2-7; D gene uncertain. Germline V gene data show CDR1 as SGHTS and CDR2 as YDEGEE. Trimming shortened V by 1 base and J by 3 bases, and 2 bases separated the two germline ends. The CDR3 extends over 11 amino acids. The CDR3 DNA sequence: TGTGCCAGCAGCTTGTACTACGAGCAGTACTTC. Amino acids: CASSLYYEQYF.

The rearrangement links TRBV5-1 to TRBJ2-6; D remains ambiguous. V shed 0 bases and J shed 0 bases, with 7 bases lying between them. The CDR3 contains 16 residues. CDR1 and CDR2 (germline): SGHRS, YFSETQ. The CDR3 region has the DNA TGCGCCAGCAGCTTGGTCAGTTACTCTGGGGCCAACGTCCTGACTTTC. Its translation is CASSLVSYSGANVLTF.

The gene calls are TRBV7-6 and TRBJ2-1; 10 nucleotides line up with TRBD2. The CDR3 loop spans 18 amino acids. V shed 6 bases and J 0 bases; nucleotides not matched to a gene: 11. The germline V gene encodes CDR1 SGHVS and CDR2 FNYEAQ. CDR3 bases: TGTGCCAGCAGTCCAGGGCGCCCTAGCGGGGGCTCCTACAATGAGCAGTTCTTC. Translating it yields CASSPGRPSGGSYNEQFF.

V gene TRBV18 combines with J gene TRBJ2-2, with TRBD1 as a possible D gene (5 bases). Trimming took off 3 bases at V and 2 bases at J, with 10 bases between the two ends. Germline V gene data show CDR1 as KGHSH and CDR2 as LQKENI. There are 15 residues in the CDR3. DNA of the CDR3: TGTGCCAGCTCACCCTGGACACCTAACACCGGGGAGCTGTTTTTT. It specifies CASSPWTPNTGELFF.

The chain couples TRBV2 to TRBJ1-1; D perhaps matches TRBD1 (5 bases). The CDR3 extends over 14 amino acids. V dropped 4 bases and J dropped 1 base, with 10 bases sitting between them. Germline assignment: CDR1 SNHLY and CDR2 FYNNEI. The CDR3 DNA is TGTGCCAGCAGTGCAACAGGCCCGAACACTGAAGCTTTCTTT. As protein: CASSATGPNTEAFF. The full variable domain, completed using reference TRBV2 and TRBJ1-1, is EPEVTQTPSHQVTQMGQEVILRCVPISNHLYFYWYRQILGQKVEFLVSFYNNEISEKSEIFDDQFSVERPDGSNFTLKIRSTKLEDSAMYFCASSATGPNTEAFFGQGTRLTVV.